These 26 T cell receptor beta chains were sequenced from one sample in a study of CD8 T cells in Susac syndrome. Random hexamers primed reverse transcription of about 0.5 to 1 ug RNA. TCRdb re-derived calls from the immunoSEQ multiplex PCR reads in MiXCR, one entry per CDR3 protein. The sample consists of tens of thousands of distinct CDR3 sequences, 95% of them appearing once. The sample comprised CD8+ T cells from PBMCs. All receptors derive from a human donor with Susac syndrome.

The rearrangement uses TRBV28 and TRBJ1-5; maybe TRBD1 (6 bases). The length of the CDR3 is 14 residues. The ends were cut back, 10 bases at V and 4 bases at J, with 17 bases in the middle. Looked up from germline, CDR1 is MDHEN and CDR2 is SYDVKM. The DNA of the CDR3 is TGTGCCACCTCCGGGGGCGGTGAAAATCAGCCCCAGCATTTT. Protein product: CATSGGGENQPQHF.

The chain has TRBV11-2 and TRBJ2-7; D gene ambiguous. V was trimmed by 2 bases and J by 2 bases, leaving 13 bases between them. The germline gives CDR1 SGHAT, CDR2 FQNNGV. This CDR3 is 15 amino acids long. The CDR3 reads CASSLSPLYTYEQYF. CDR3 coding DNA: TGTGCCAGCAGCTTAAGCCCGCTATACACCTACGAGCAGTACTTC.

CDR3 sequence reads: CASSFGGTQPQHF. In DNA, the CDR3 is TGTGCCAGCAGCTTTGGGGGAACTCAGCCCCAGCATTTT. This sequence joins TRBV5-6 and TRBJ1-5; TRBD1 is a possible D gene (5 bases). With 2 bases removed from V and 6 bases from J, the gap between germline ends came to 9 bases. CDR1 and CDR2 from the germline V gene are SGHDT and YYEEEE. This CDR3 has 13 amino acids.

V is TRBV29-1 and J is TRBJ2-2; D unresolved. Trimming took off 5 bases at V and 6 bases at J, with 13 bases between the two ends. Germline V lookup: CDR1 SQVTM, CDR2 ANQGSEA. The CDR3 is made up of 13 amino acids. CDR3 coding DNA: TGCAGCGTTCCCGGGCCCCGATCCGGGGAGCTGTTTTTT. Translation: CSVPGPRSGELFF.

This chain uses TRBV9 with TRBJ2-5, with 13 bases that match TRBD2. The length of the CDR3 is 15 residues. With V trimmed by 4 bases and J by 5 bases, 5 bases remained unmatched. Germline CDR1 is SGDLS and CDR2 is YYNGEE. The CDR3, as DNA: TGTGCCAGCAGCTATACTAGCGGGGGGGAGGAGACCCAGTACTTC. This gives the protein CASSYTSGGEETQYF.

The J gene is TRBJ2-2, the V gene TRBV6-4, with D hard to call. CDR3 length equals 14 residues. Germline V gene sequence: CDR1 MRHNA, CDR2 SNTAGT. V was shortened by 2 bases and J by 5 bases, with 9 bases between the two germline ends. In DNA form, the CDR3 reads TGTGCCAGCAGTGACCAGGCCGCAACCGGGGAGCTGTTTTTT. This codes for CASSDQAATGELFF.

The rearrangement joins TRBV9 to TRBJ2-1; TRBD2 might be the D (6 bases). Trimming stripped 3 bases from V and 6 bases from J, with 13 bases between. The CDR3 spans 14 residues. Germline V gene sequence: CDR1 SGDLS, CDR2 YYNGEE. CDR3 DNA: TGTGCCAGCAGCGCTGCGACTAGGGGCAATGAGCAGTTCTTC. Its protein product is CASSAATRGNEQFF. The complete variable domain, with remaining parts taken from reference TRBV9 and TRBJ2-1, reads DSGVTQTPKHLITATGQRVTLRCSPRSGDLSVYWYQQSLDQGLQFLIQYYNGEERAKGNILERFSAQQFPDLHSELNLSSLELGDSALYFCASSAATRGNEQFFGPGTRLTVL.

The V call is TRBV20-1, the J call TRBJ2-5; the D gene could be TRBD1 or TRBD2 (6 bases each). CDR1 is DFQATT, CDR2 SNEGSKA, per germline (reference sequence). This CDR3 comprises 12 residues. CDR3 loop: CSMRGDQETQYF. CDR3 coding DNA: TGCAGCATGAGGGGGGACCAAGAGACCCAGTACTTC.

The chain uses TRBV20-1 and TRBJ2-7, with D tentatively TRBD2 (6 bases). Germline CDR1 and CDR2: DFQATT and SNEGSKA (reference sequence). Trimming pared 3 bases from V and 5 bases from J, leaving 14 bases between. CDR3 length: 13 amino acids. CDR3: CSASSNLANEQYF. CDR3 in DNA: TGCAGTGCTAGTTCAAACCTAGCGAACGAGCAGTACTTC.

CDR3 loop: CASSWGGNQPQHF. CDR3 bases: TGTGCCAGCAGCTGGGGGGGTAATCAGCCCCAGCATTTT. The chain employs TRBV5-6 and TRBJ1-5; weak D call: TRBD1 (5 bases). Trimming took 3 bases from V and 4 from J, leaving 8 bases between them. Germline assignment: CDR1 SGHDT and CDR2 YYEEEE. The CDR3 is 13 amino acids.

The J gene is TRBJ2-6, the V gene TRBV28, with 7 bases lining up with TRBD1. This CDR3 is 15 amino acids long. Germline loops: CDR1 MDHEN, CDR2 SYDVKM. V gave up 4 bases and J gave up 3 bases; unmatched junction bases: 3. DNA for the CDR3: TGTGCCAGCAGTTCGACAGGGAGTGGGGCCAACGTCCTGACTTTC. It encodes CASSSTGSGANVLTF.

J is TRBJ2-3 and V is TRBV27; 8 nucleotides agree with TRBD1. CDR3 length: 16 residues. Germline V gives CDR1 MNHEY, CDR2 SMNVEV (reference sequence). V lost 3 bases to trimming and J lost 0 bases; unmatched junction nucleotides: 5. The CDR3 here is CASSLDRAPSTDTQYF. In DNA form, the CDR3 reads TGTGCCAGCAGTTTGGACAGGGCCCCGAGCACAGATACGCAGTATTTT.

CDR3 coding DNA: TGCGCCAGCAGCCTCAGAACTACCTACGAGCAGTACTTC. Encoded protein: CASSLRTTYEQYF. The chain links TRBV4-1 to TRBJ2-7; no reliable D call. The CDR3 covers 13 residues. Between the trimmed V and J ends, which lost 4 bases and 2 bases, there was a span of 9 bases. Germline assignment: CDR1 MGHRA and CDR2 YSYEKL.

The table lists this clonotype with a count of one. This sequence joins TRBV30 and TRBJ2-7; perhaps D is TRBD1 or TRBD2 (5 bases each). Per germline, CDR1 GTSNPN and CDR2 SVGIG (reference sequence). The CDR3 runs to 12 residues. V was cut by 4 bases and J by 0 bases, with 7 bases left in between. CDR3 coding DNA: TGTGCCTGGATGGGGGACTCCTACGAGCAGTACTTC. Protein product: CAWMGDSYEQYF.

The gene calls are TRBV30 and TRBJ2-2; D unclear. CDR1 is GTSNPN, CDR2 SVGIG, per germline (reference sequence). This CDR3 region has 12 residues. V gave up 0 bases and J gave up 7 bases, with 6 bases separating them. The CDR3 nucleotides read TGTGCCTGGAGTGTAGATGACGGGGAGCTGTTTTTT. Amino acids: CAWSVDDGELFF.

This chain links TRBV30 with TRBJ2-3; D is perhaps TRBD2 (5 bases). In germline, CDR1 is GTSNPN, CDR2 SVGIG (reference sequence). This CDR3 has 14 amino acids. Deletions cut 3 bases from V and 14 bases from J, with 24 bases between. The DNA for the CDR3 is TGTGCCTGGAGGGCCTCCCCTGGGAGCGAACGGAGGTATTTT. It yields the protein CAWRASPGSERRYF.

This rearrangement joins TRBV5-6 to TRBJ2-1, with a possible D match to TRBD1 (5 bases). The CDR3 is made up of 16 amino acids. Germline assignment: CDR1 SGHDT and CDR2 YYEEEE. Trimming took off 2 bases at V and 3 bases at J, with 15 bases between the two ends. The CDR3 sequence: CASSFPTAGIYNEQFF. CDR3 in DNA: TGTGCCAGCAGCTTCCCCACGGCAGGGATCTACAATGAGCAGTTCTTC.

The rearrangement uses TRBV5-1 and TRBJ2-7, with D tentatively TRBD2 (5 bases). The germline V gene encodes CDR1 SGHRS and CDR2 YFSETQ. Trimming removed 0 bases from V and 3 bases from J, with 13 bases in between. The CDR3 has 15 amino acids. The CDR3 DNA follows: TGCGCCAGCAGCTTGGACCGAGGGCCAAGCTACGAGCAGTACTTC. Its translation is CASSLDRGPSYEQYF.

V gene TRBV7-3 combines with J gene TRBJ2-5; D gene uncertain. Per the germline V gene, CDR1 is SGHTA and CDR2 is FQGTGA. The CDR3 length is 13 residues. With 0 bases removed from V and 5 bases from J, the gap between germline ends came to 7 bases. The CDR3 is CASSLTGIETQYF. The CDR3 bases are TGTGCCAGCAGCTTAACGGGGATCGAGACCCAGTACTTC.

The chain links TRBV28 to TRBJ2-5, with a weak D call TRBD1 (6 bases). Trimming took 5 bases from V and 2 from J, leaving 18 bases between them. The CDR3 is made up of 16 amino acids. Looked up from germline, CDR1 is MDHEN and CDR2 is SYDVKM. The chain's CDR3 is CASSIGQRGIQETQYF. CDR3 DNA sequence: TGTGCCAGCAGTATTGGACAGAGGGGGATTCAAGAGACCCAGTACTTC.

The chain carries TRBV19 and TRBJ2-7; D is uncertain. The CDR3 consists of 13 residues. The germline gives CDR1 LNHDA, CDR2 SQIVND (reference sequence). V was shortened by 3 bases and J by 2 bases, with 8 bases between the two germline ends. Written as DNA, the CDR3 is TGTGCCAGTAGTATTGCGGCTCCCTACGAGCAGTACTTC. Translated: CASSIAAPYEQYF.

The chain recombines TRBV13 with TRBJ2-7; 7 bases agree with TRBD1. With V trimmed by 5 bases and J by 5 bases, 6 bases remained unmatched. This CDR3 is 13 amino acids long. Per the germline V gene, CDR1 is PRHDT and CDR2 is FYEKMQ (reference sequence). The CDR3 sequence: CASSPRGSHEQYF. For the CDR3, the DNA is TGTGCCAGCAGCCCCAGGGGGAGTCACGAGCAGTACTTC.

V is TRBV24-1 and J is TRBJ2-1, with D unresolved. The CDR3 is 13 residues long. Germline CDR1 is KGHDR and CDR2 is SFDVKD. Trimming pared 0 bases from V and 9 bases from J, leaving 8 bases between. CDR3 region: CATSDLALPEQFF. CDR3 bases: TGTGCCACCAGTGATTTGGCTTTACCTGAGCAGTTCTTC.

CDR3 protein: CSVEEGFQGRIGEAFF. CDR3 coding DNA: TGCAGCGTTGAGGAGGGATTCCAGGGGCGAATCGGTGAAGCTTTCTTT. The chain carries TRBV29-1 and TRBJ1-1; tentatively, D is TRBD1 (6 bases). Germline CDR1 reads SQVTM; CDR2 reads ANQGSEA. The CDR3 totals 16 residues. V was trimmed by 3 bases and J by 7 bases, leaving 24 bases between them.

CDR3: CSAGDRGFVETQYF. As DNA, the CDR3 is TGCAGTGCGGGAGACAGGGGGTTCGTGGAGACCCAGTACTTC. This chain connects TRBV20-1 to TRBJ2-5; 9 nucleotides match TRBD1. V lost 6 bases and J lost 5; bases outside the gene matches: 10. Looked up from germline, CDR1 is DFQATT and CDR2 is SNEGSKA (reference sequence). The CDR3 spans 14 residues.

CDR3: CASSDNLSWRDEQFF. The CDR3 DNA follows: TGTGCCAGCAGTGACAACCTCTCGTGGCGGGATGAGCAGTTCTTC. The V gene is TRBV2, the J gene TRBJ2-1; D is perhaps TRBD2 (5 bases). V lost 3 bases and J lost 8, with 17 bases in between. The CDR3 is 15 residues long. CDR1 is SNHLY and CDR2 is FYNNEI in the germline V gene.